These 26 T cell receptor beta chains originate from one sample sequenced in a study of blood T cell repertoires in COVID-19 (dated by TCRdb to about 2020). Library creation used the immunoSEQ multiplex PCR assay. TCRdb re-hosts the immuneACCESS table, in-frame sequences only. Its copies lack some clones; in the studies checked, an unresolved V gene accounts for under half of them, and the cause for the rest is not known. Within this sample are some 200,000 clones, with 80% to 90% of them counted one time only. Roughly 14% of the sample is taken by the ten largest. The sequenced sample was peripheral blood. These receptors all stem from a man aged 25-45 years with active or convalescent COVID-19.

This chain links TRBV7-2 with TRBJ2-1, with TRBD2 matching 14 bases. The length of the CDR3 is 18 residues. With 5 bases clipped from V and 9 bases from J, the junction kept 15 bases outside the gene matches. CDR1 is SGHTA and CDR2 is FQGNSA in the germline V gene. This chain's CDR3 is CASSGGLAGGQPRSEQFF. The CDR3 region has the DNA TGTGCCAGCAGCGGAGGACTAGCGGGGGGACAACCGAGGAGTGAGCAGTTCTTC.

J is TRBJ1-4 and V is TRBV10-1, with 9 positions matching TRBD1. Germline-derived CDR1 and CDR2 are WNHNN and SYGVQD (reference sequence). With V trimmed by 8 bases and J by 2 bases, 18 bases remained unmatched. The length of the CDR3 is 19 residues. The CDR3 region has the DNA TGCGCCAGCGGGGGGCGATTACCGGGACAGGGTCCCACTAATGAAAAACTGTTTTTT. It codes for CASGGRLPGQGPTNEKLFF.

The chain employs TRBV5-1 and TRBJ2-1; 7 bases are shared with TRBD1. Germline-derived CDR1 and CDR2 are SGHRS and YFSETQ. CDR3 length equals 15 residues. J was trimmed by 0 bases and V by 0 bases; bases with no gene match: 0. The CDR3 sequence is CASSLGQGSYNEQFF. Written as DNA, the CDR3 is TGCGCCAGCAGCTTGGGACAGGGCTCCTACAATGAGCAGTTCTTC.

This chain connects TRBV5-6 to TRBJ1-4, with TRBD1 as a possible D gene (5 bases). Germline lookup yields CDR1 SGHDT and CDR2 YYEEEE. The ends were cut back, 4 bases at V and 8 bases at J, with 21 bases in the middle. The CDR3 is 16 amino acids. CDR3: CASSPADQGLGEKLFF. CDR3 in DNA: TGTGCCAGCAGCCCCGCCGACCAGGGCCTAGGGGAAAAACTGTTTTTT. The full variable domain, completed using reference TRBV5-6 and TRBJ1-4, is DAGVTQSPTHLIKTRGQQVTLRCSPKSGHDTVSWYQQALGQGPQFIFQYYEEEERQRGNFPDRFSGHQFPNYSSELNVNALLLGDSALYLCASSPADQGLGEKLFFGSGTQLSVL.

The chain uses TRBV3-1 (or the pseudogene TRBV3-2) and TRBJ2-3; D call uncertain. The V end lost 0 bases, the J end lost 2 bases, and 9 bases lay between the germline ends. Looked up from germline, CDR1 is LGHDT and CDR2 is YNNKEL (reference sequence). There are 15 residues in the CDR3. CDR3 nucleotides: TGTGCCAGCAGCCAAGAAGGCGGCTTCACAGATACGCAGTATTTT. Its protein product is CASSQEGGFTDTQYF.

The rearrangement links TRBV5-1 to TRBJ1-1; D call uncertain. The CDR3 is 15 residues long. The V gene lost 0 bases and the J gene lost 7 bases, with 16 bases spanning the gap. Germline V gene data show CDR1 as SGHRS and CDR2 as YFSETQ. The DNA for the CDR3 is TGCGCCAGCAGCTTGGCCCCCCCGTCCGGGAATGAAGCTTTCTTT. Translated, it gives CASSLAPPSGNEAFF.

The rearrangement joins TRBV7-3 to TRBJ1-1; the D gene is possibly TRBD1 (5 bases). The CDR3 is made up of 13 amino acids. The germline V gene has CDR1 SGHTA and CDR2 FQGTGA. V shed 6 bases and J shed 5 bases, with 13 bases lying between them. CDR3 DNA: TGTGCCAGCAGTCAAGCCGGGGGTACTGAAGCTTTCTTT. Protein sequence: CASSQAGGTEAFF.

The chain uses TRBV28 and TRBJ2-3; D might be TRBD2 (7 bases). This CDR3 spans 19 amino acids. Germline-derived CDR1 and CDR2 are MDHEN and SYDVKM. Trimming removed 6 bases at V and 6 bases at J, with 31 bases between. CDR3 nucleotides: TGTGCCAGCAGCGGGGGGCGAGCGGGGCGCCCCCTCACCGGGGATACGCAGTATTTT. Translating it yields CASSGGRAGRPLTGDTQYF.

This clone was counted only a few times. The chain recombines TRBV19 with TRBJ1-5, with 9 nucleotides matching TRBD1. After removal of 5 bases from V and 8 bases from J, the junction contained 10 bases not matched to a gene. The V gene's germline CDR1 is LNHDA and CDR2 SQIVND (reference sequence). This CDR3 is built from 15 residues. The CDR3 sequence is CASSPQGQGGEPQHF. The CDR3 nucleotides are TGTGCCAGTAGTCCGCAGGGACAGGGAGGGGAGCCCCAGCATTTT.

This clone was recorded a few times. The chain couples TRBV7-9 to TRBJ1-1; D unclear. In germline, CDR1 is SEHNR, CDR2 FQNEAQ (reference sequence). The V and J ends lost 5 bases and 11 bases respectively, with 9 bases between them. This CDR3 contains 10 residues. The CDR3 loop reads CASSRAGAFF. For the CDR3, the DNA is TGTGCCAGCAGCCGCGCCGGGGCTTTCTTT.

The rearrangement uses TRBV19 and TRBJ1-1; the D gene is possibly TRBD1 (5 bases). The CDR3 length is 12 residues. V was pared by 6 bases and J by 5 bases, with 10 bases between. Germline-derived CDR1 and CDR2 are LNHDA and SQIVND (reference sequence). Written as DNA, the CDR3 is TGTGCCAGTAGGGGGGGACCGACTGAAGCTTTCTTT. Its protein is CASRGGPTEAFF.

The chain has TRBV10-1 and TRBJ1-1; D perhaps matches TRBD1 (5 bases). The CDR3 runs 13 residues. Trimming left V 3 bases short and J 6 bases short, with 11 bases between. Germline CDR1 reads WNHNN; CDR2 reads SYGVQD (reference sequence). The CDR3 nucleotides read TGCGCCAGCAGTGACAGGGTTTTCTCTGAAGCTTTCTTT. As protein: CASSDRVFSEAFF.

The chain combines TRBV27 with TRBJ2-3; 13 bases fit TRBD2. CDR1 is MNHEY, CDR2 SMNVEV, per germline (reference sequence). The J segment lost 7 bases and the V segment lost 7 bases, leaving 5 bases of the junction unmatched. The CDR3 length is 14 residues. CDR3 sequence reads: CASIRTSGRYTQYF. As DNA, the CDR3 is TGTGCCAGCATCAGGACTAGCGGGAGATATACGCAGTATTTT.

This clone was recorded once. This chain links TRBV5-1 with TRBJ2-7; TRBD1 matches 11 bases. Germline-derived CDR1 and CDR2 are SGHRS and YFSETQ. V shed 5 bases and J 3 bases; nucleotides not matched to a gene: 10. The CDR3 totals 16 residues. DNA for the CDR3: TGCGCCAGCAGGAGGGAGGGACAGGGGGGCGGCTACGAGCAGTACTTC. Translated, it gives CASRREGQGGGYEQYF.

The chain recombines TRBV30 with TRBJ1-1; D is ambiguous. Germline V gene sequence: CDR1 GTSNPN, CDR2 SVGIG (reference sequence). This CDR3 region has 12 residues. V gave up 2 bases and J gave up 2 bases, with 6 bases separating them. This CDR3 reads CAWSPSNTEAFF. In DNA form, the CDR3 reads TGTGCCTGGAGTCCCTCTAACACTGAAGCTTTCTTT.

This chain joins TRBV19 and TRBJ2-3; D remains unclear. CDR1 and CDR2 from the germline V gene are LNHDA and SQIVND (reference sequence). Between the trimmed V and J ends, which lost 8 bases and 7 bases, there was a span of 10 bases. The CDR3 length is 11 residues. CDR3 DNA sequence: TGTGCCAGTTCCCTGGCAAATACGCAGTATTTT. The encoded protein is CASSLANTQYF.

The chain carries TRBV6-5 and TRBJ1-1, with 8 bases fitting TRBD1. Trimming at V came to 2 bases and at J to 5 bases, leaving 4 bases not matched to a gene. The CDR3 is 14 residues long. CDR1 is MNHEY, CDR2 SVGAGI, per germline. The CDR3 is CASSYDRGGTEAFF. Here the CDR3 DNA reads TGTGCCAGCAGTTACGACAGGGGAGGGACTGAAGCTTTCTTT.

J is TRBJ1-2 and V is TRBV12-3 or TRBV12-4, with TRBD1 matching 7 bases. The CDR3 runs 13 residues. The ends lost 3 bases at V and 9 bases at J; junction bases unmatched: 7. CDR3 bases: TGTGCCAGCAGTTTTGGTCGGGACAGTAGCTACACCTTC. It translates to CASSFGRDSSYTF.

This clone came up once. The chain has TRBV18 and TRBJ1-6; TRBD1 matches 8 bases. The germline CDR1 and CDR2 sequences are KGHSH and LQKENI. Trimming took 1 base from V and 8 from J; bases not matched to a gene: 10. The CDR3 loop spans 17 amino acids. CDR3 bases: TGTGCCAGCTCACCACTCATGGCAGGGGGCCTCGATTCACCCCTCCACTTT. This gives the protein CASSPLMAGGLDSPLHF. Based on the CDR3 plus reference TRBV18 and TRBJ1-6, the full variable domain is NAGVMQNPRHLVRRRGQEARLRCSPMKGHSHVYWYRQLPEEGLKFMVYLQKENIIDESGMPKERFSAEFPKEGPSILRIQQVVRGDSAAYFCASSPLMAGGLDSPLHFGNGTRLTVT.

This chain links TRBV11-2 with TRBJ2-3, with D unclear. Trimming removed 4 bases at V and 8 bases at J, with 10 bases between. This CDR3 comprises 12 residues. Germline V gene data show CDR1 as SGHAT and CDR2 as FQNNGV. This chain's CDR3 is CASSSLSGTQYF. As DNA, the CDR3 is TGTGCCAGCAGCTCCCTGTCCGGTACGCAGTATTTT.

V gene TRBV4-3 combines with J gene TRBJ2-5, with D perhaps matching TRBD2 (5 bases). In germline, CDR1 is LGHNA, CDR2 YSLEER. V was clipped by 0 bases and J by 1 base, with 12 bases between them. The CDR3 contains 16 residues. The CDR3 DNA reads as TGCGCCAGCAGCCAAGATTTCCAGCGGAGCCAAGAGACCCAGTACTTC. It yields the protein CASSQDFQRSQETQYF.

The rearrangement links TRBV5-4 to TRBJ2-1; D is perhaps TRBD2 (5 bases). CDR1 is SGHNT, CDR2 YYREEE, per germline (reference sequence). This CDR3 region has 17 residues. V was trimmed by 5 bases and J by 0 bases, leaving 18 bases between them. CDR3 DNA sequence: TGTGCCAGCAGGGACGGACCAACCGGGATCTCCTACAATGAGCAGTTCTTC. Its protein product is CASRDGPTGISYNEQFF.

The chain joins TRBV9 to TRBJ1-3; possibly TRBD1 for D (6 bases). The CDR3 spans 19 residues. Between the trimmed V and J ends, which lost 0 bases and 0 bases, there was a span of 19 bases. Germline V gene data show CDR1 as SGDLS and CDR2 as YYNGEE. CDR3 nucleotide sequence: TGTGCCAGCAGCGTAGAGCCTGGGCTAGACAGGATCTCTGGAAACACCATATATTTT. Translation gives CASSVEPGLDRISGNTIYF.

This clone was recorded only once. The V gene is TRBV7-8, the J gene TRBJ1-3; D is unclear. V shed 1 base and J shed 0 bases, with 7 bases lying between them. The germline CDR1 and CDR2 sequences are SGHVS and FQNEAQ. The CDR3 totals 15 residues. CDR3 loop: CASSLGQFSGNTIYF. The DNA for the CDR3 is TGTGCCAGCAGCTTAGGTCAGTTCTCTGGAAACACCATATATTTT.

This clone has just one count. The rearrangement joins TRBV3-1 (or the pseudogene TRBV3-2) to TRBJ2-3, with 11 bases lining up with TRBD2. CDR1 LGHDT and CDR2 YNNKEL come from the germline V gene (reference sequence). The junction had 15 bases not matched to a gene; V was cut back by 4 bases and J by 6 bases. The CDR3 length is 18 residues. The CDR3 is CASSPGGLSGRAKDTQYF. In nucleotides, the CDR3 is TGTGCCAGCAGCCCCGGGGGCCTTAGCGGGAGGGCCAAGGATACGCAGTATTTT.

V usage is TRBV5-4 and J usage is TRBJ1-2; the match to TRBD1 covers 10 bases. Trimming removed 4 bases from V and 7 bases from J; junction bases left unmatched: 7. The length of the CDR3 is 14 residues. The germline V gene encodes CDR1 SGHNT and CDR2 YYREEE (reference sequence). This chain's CDR3 is CASSPDRGIGGYTF. As DNA, the CDR3 is TGTGCCAGCAGCCCGGACAGGGGGATAGGTGGCTACACCTTC.